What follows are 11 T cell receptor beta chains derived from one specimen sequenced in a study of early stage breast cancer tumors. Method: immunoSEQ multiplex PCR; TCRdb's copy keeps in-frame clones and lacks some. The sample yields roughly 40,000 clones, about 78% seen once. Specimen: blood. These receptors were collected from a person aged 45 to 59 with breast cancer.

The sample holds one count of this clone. CDR3 sequence: CASSVRGIKDTQYF. DNA for the CDR3: TGTGCCAGCAGCGTTAGGGGGATCAAGGATACGCAGTATTTT. The V and J genes are TRBV9 and TRBJ2-3; possible D gene TRBD1, 6 bases. The CDR3 contains 14 residues. CDR1 is SGDLS and CDR2 is YYNGEE in the germline V gene. V was pared by 2 bases and J by 6 bases, with 13 bases between.

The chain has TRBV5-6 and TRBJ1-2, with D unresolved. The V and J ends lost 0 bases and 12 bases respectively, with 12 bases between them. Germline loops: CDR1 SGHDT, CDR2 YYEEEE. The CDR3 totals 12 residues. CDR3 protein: CASSLERRVNTF. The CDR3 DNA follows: TGTGCCAGCAGCTTGGAACGGAGAGTGAACACCTTC.

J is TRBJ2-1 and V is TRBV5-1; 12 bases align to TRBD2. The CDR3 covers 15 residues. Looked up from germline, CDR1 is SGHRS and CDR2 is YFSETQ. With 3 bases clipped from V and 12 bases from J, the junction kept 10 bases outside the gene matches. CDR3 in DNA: TGCGCCAGCAGCTCCGGACTAGCGGGGCCCCAGGGGCAGTTCTTC. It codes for CASSSGLAGPQGQFF. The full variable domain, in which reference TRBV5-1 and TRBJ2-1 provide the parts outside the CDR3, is KAGVTQTPRYLIKTRGQQVTLSCSPISGHRSVSWYQQTPGQGLQFLFEYFSETQRNKGNFPGRFSGRQFSNSRSEMNVSTLELGDSALYLCASSSGLAGPQGQFFGPGTRLTVL.

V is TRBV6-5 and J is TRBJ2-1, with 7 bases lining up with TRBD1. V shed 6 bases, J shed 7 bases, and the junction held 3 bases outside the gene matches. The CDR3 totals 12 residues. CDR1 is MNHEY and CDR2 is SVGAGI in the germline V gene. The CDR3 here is CASSLRGNEQFF. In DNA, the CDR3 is TGTGCCAGCAGCCTCAGGGGGAATGAGCAGTTCTTC.

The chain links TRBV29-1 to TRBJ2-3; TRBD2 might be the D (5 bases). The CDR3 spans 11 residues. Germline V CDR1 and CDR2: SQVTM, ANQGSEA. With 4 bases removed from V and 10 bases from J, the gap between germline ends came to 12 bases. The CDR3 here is CSVGWGEAQYF. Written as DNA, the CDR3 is TGCAGCGTTGGATGGGGAGAAGCGCAGTATTTT.

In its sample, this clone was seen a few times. The CDR3 sequence is CASSLTAGLGRGRSYEQYF. The CDR3 DNA reads TGTGCCAGCAGTTTAACGGCGGGCCTGGGCAGGGGACGGTCCTACGAGCAGTACTTC. This sequence joins TRBV27 and TRBJ2-7, with D tentatively TRBD1 (6 bases). Germline CDR1 is MNHEY and CDR2 is SMNVEV (reference sequence). Trimming pared 2 bases from V and 1 base from J, leaving 24 bases between. The CDR3 spans 19 residues.

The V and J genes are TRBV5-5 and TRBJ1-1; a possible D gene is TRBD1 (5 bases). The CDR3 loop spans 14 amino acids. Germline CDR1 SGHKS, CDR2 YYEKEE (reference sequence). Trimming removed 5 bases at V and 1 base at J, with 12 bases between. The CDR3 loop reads CASRGGIRNTEAFF. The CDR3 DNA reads TGTGCCAGCAGGGGGGGGATTAGGAACACTGAAGCTTTCTTT.

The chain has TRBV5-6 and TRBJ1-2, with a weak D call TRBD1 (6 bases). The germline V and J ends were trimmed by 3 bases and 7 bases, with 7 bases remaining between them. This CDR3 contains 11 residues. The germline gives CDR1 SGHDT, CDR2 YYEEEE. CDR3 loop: CASSSGVGYTF. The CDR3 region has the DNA TGTGCCAGCAGCTCAGGGGTTGGCTACACCTTC.

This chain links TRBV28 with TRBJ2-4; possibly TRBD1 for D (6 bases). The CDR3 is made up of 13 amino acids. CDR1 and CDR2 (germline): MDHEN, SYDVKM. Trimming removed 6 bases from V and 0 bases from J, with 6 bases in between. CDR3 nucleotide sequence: TGTGCCAGCAGACAGGGAGCCAAAAACATTCAGTACTTC. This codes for CASRQGAKNIQYF. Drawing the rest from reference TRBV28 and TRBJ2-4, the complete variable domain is DVKVTQSSRYLVKRTGEKVFLECVQDMDHENMFWYRQDPGLGLRLIYFSYDVKMKEKGDIPEGYSVSREKKERFSLILESASTNQTSMYLCASRQGAKNIQYFGAGTRLSVL.

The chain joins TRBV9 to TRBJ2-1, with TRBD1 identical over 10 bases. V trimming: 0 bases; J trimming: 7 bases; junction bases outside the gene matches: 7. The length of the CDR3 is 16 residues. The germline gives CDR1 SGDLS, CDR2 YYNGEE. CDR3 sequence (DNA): TGTGCCAGCAGCGTAGAGGGGACAGGGGTTTGGAATGAGCAGTTCTTC. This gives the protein CASSVEGTGVWNEQFF. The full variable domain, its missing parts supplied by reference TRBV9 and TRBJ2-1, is DSGVTQTPKHLITATGQRVTLRCSPRSGDLSVYWYQQSLDQGLQFLIQYYNGEERAKGNILERFSAQQFPDLHSELNLSSLELGDSALYFCASSVEGTGVWNEQFFGPGTRLTVL.

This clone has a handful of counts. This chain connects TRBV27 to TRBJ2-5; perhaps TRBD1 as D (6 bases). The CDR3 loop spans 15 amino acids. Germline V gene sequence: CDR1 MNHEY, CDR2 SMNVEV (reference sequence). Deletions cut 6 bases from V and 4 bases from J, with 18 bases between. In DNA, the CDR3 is TGTGCCAGCAGCCGAACAGGGTCGTTCGGAGAGACCCAGTACTTC. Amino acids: CASSRTGSFGETQYF.